A selection of T cell receptor beta chains follows, all from one sample in a study of blood T cell repertoires in COVID-19. Clones were sequenced by immunoSEQ multiplex PCR, and TCRdb holds only the in-frame ones, with some missing. The table lists 250,000 to 300,000 clones, 75% to 90% of them singletons. Sequenced input: peripheral blood. The receptors come from a woman in her 70s with COVID-19, enrolled during active disease. Each CDR3 is given with its conserved first and last residue. The D gene is left open where the match is weak. Part of the rows lack a size; the others show once, few, many or a class for expanded clones.

TRBJ2-3	-	TRBV21-1	few	CASSKASRDSYTDTQYF	TGTGCCAGCAGCAAAGCCTCCAGAGACTCGTACACAGATACGCAGTATTTT
TRBJ2-7	TRBD1	TRBV28	-	CASSSQGAGSYEQYF	TGTGCCAGCAGTTCTCAGGGGGCCGGTTCTTACGAGCAGTACTTC
TRBJ2-1	TRBD2	TRBV13	-	CASSQTSGGPILNEQFF	TGTGCCAGCAGCCAGACTAGCGGGGGCCCTATCCTCAATGAGCAGTTCTTC
TRBJ1-4	TRBD1	TRBV5-1	-	CASSLGDRPNEKLFF	TGCGCCAGCAGCTTGGGGGACAGACCAAATGAAAAACTGTTTTTT
TRBJ2-7	-	TRBV24-1	-	CATSDLQGLAGEQYF	TGTGCCACCAGTGATTTGCAGGGGCTAGCCGGCGAGCAGTACTTC
TRBJ2-4	TRBD2	TRBV7-2	-	CASSSGGGRNIQYF	TGTGCCAGCAGCTCGGGCGGGGGAAGAAACATTCAGTACTTC
TRBJ2-5	TRBD2	TRBV2	-	CASRLAGETQYF	TGTGCCAGCAGGCTAGCGGGGGAGACCCAGTACTTC
TRBJ2-1	-	TRBV7-3	-	CASSLTPGNEQFF	TGTGCCAGCAGCTTAACGCCGGGCAATGAGCAGTTCTTC
TRBJ2-1	-	TRBV2	-	CASSDSGEGNEQFF	TGTGCCAGCAGTGATTCCGGCGAGGGCAATGAGCAGTTCTTC
TRBJ1-3	-	TRBV5-1	-	CASSPLHGTTGNTIYF	TGCGCCAGCAGCCCCCTACATGGAACTACTGGAAACACCATATATTTT
TRBJ1-2	TRBD1	TRBV24-1	-	CATLGQPNGGYTF	TGTGCCACCTTGGGACAGCCAAATGGAGGCTACACCTTC
TRBJ1-1	TRBD1	TRBV29-1	few	CSVGDSFAEAFF	TGCAGCGTTGGGGACAGTTTCGCTGAAGCTTTCTTT
TRBJ2-3	-	TRBV5-1	-	CASSLRGTDTQYF	TGCGCCAGCAGCCTAAGGGGGACAGATACGCAGTATTTT
TRBJ1-5	-	TRBV11-2	-	CASSPGVTQPQHF	TGTGCCAGCAGTCCCGGGGTTACTCAGCCCCAGCATTTT
TRBJ2-7	TRBD1	TRBV11-2	-	CASSLQGATFYEQYF	TGTGCCAGCAGCTTACAGGGGGCCACCTTCTACGAGCAGTACTTC
TRBJ2-7	-	TRBV5-1	-	CASSGATSYEQYF	TGCGCCAGCAGCGGGGCCACCTCCTACGAGCAGTACTTC
TRBJ2-1	TRBD1	TRBV18	-	CASSSFGTGGLNEQFF	TGTGCCAGCTCATCCTTCGGGACAGGGGGTCTCAATGAGCAGTTCTTC
TRBJ1-2	TRBD1	TRBV2	-	CASSERPTGSSIGYTF	TGTGCCAGCAGCGAACGCCCGACAGGGAGCTCTATCGGATACACCTTC
TRBJ1-1	TRBD1	TRBV7-2	-	CASSSRQGTEAFF	TGTGCCAGCAGCTCGCGACAGGGCACTGAAGCTTTCTTT
TRBJ2-3	TRBD2	TRBV7-9	once	CASSFPRGLAADTQYF	TGTGCCAGCAGCTTCCCGCGAGGACTAGCGGCAGATACGCAGTATTTT
TRBJ2-7	TRBD2	TRBV9	-	CASSGLAGSYEQYF	TGTGCCAGCAGCGGACTAGCGGGGAGCTACGAGCAGTACTTC
TRBJ1-1	TRBD1	TRBV18	-	CASSPSTGFNTEAFF	TGTGCCAGCTCACCCTCGACAGGGTTTAACACTGAAGCTTTCTTT
TRBJ1-5	TRBD1	TRBV6-2/TRBV6-3	-	CASSPNRGKGYQPQHF	TGTGCCAGCAGCCCCAACAGGGGAAAGGGGTACCAGCCCCAGCATTTT
TRBJ1-2	TRBD1	TRBV27	-	CASSSSGQGYYGYTF	TGTGCCAGCAGTTCTTCAGGACAGGGATACTATGGCTACACCTTC
TRBJ2-3	-	TRBV27	-	CASSYGHPGRGGTDTQYF	TGTGCCAGCAGTTATGGCCATCCAGGACGGGGAGGCACAGATACGCAGTATTTT
TRBJ1-2	-	TRBV19	-	CASSDIDTFGTGYTF	TGTGCCAGTAGTGACATAGACACCTTCGGTACCGGCTACACCTTC
TRBJ1-3	-	TRBV18	once	CASSPIRVPTSGNTIYF	TGTGCCAGCTCACCCATCCGTGTTCCCACATCTGGAAACACCATATATTTT
TRBJ1-4	-	TRBV10-3	-	CASQGLTNEKLFF	TGTGCCTCCCAGGGTTTAACCAATGAAAAACTGTTTTTT
TRBJ1-3	-	TRBV6-5	-	CASSSRSQNTIYF	TGTGCCAGCAGTTCCAGATCGCAAAACACCATATATTTT
TRBJ2-3	TRBD1	TRBV10-3	-	CAISGTGPTDTQYF	TGTGCCATCAGTGGGACAGGGCCCACAGATACGCAGTATTTT
TRBJ1-6	-	TRBV19	once	CASSPQTDHSPLHF	TGTGCCAGTAGTCCCCAGACAGACCATTCACCCCTCCACTTT
TRBJ2-2	TRBD2	TRBV5-1	once	CASSLAFLAEKNTGELFF	TGCGCCAGCAGCTTGGCTTTTCTAGCGGAAAAGAACACCGGGGAGCTGTTTTTT
TRBJ2-5	-	TRBV5-1	-	CASRTQEAETQYF	TGCGCCAGCAGAACGCAGGAGGCGGAGACCCAGTACTTC
TRBJ1-6	-	TRBV5-6	-	CASSPGDSPLHF	TGTGCCAGCAGCCCCGGGGATTCACCCCTCCACTTT
TRBJ2-1	-	TRBV5-1	-	CASSFRDFEQFF	TGCGCCAGCAGCTTCCGCGATTTTGAGCAGTTCTTC
TRBJ1-2	TRBD1	TRBV13	-	CASSQGGMDGYTF	TGTGCCAGCAGCCAAGGGGGCATGGATGGCTACACCTTC
TRBJ2-7	TRBD1	TRBV6-6	-	CASSKGQEYEQYF	TGTGCCAGCAGCAAGGGACAGGAGTACGAGCAGTACTTC
TRBJ2-7	TRBD1	TRBV19	-	CASSRTGVLYEQYF	TGTGCCAGTAGTCGGACAGGGGTCCTCTACGAGCAGTACTTC
TRBJ1-2	-	TRBV7-2	-	CASSPAGAGGYTF	TGTGCCAGCAGCCCGGCGGGGGCTGGTGGCTACACCTTC
TRBJ1-6	-	TRBV5-6	few	CASSSRDSPLHF	TGTGCCAGCAGCTCCAGGGATTCACCCCTCCACTTT
TRBJ2-7	-	TRBV9	-	CASSPSRGGAQEQYF	TGTGCCAGCAGCCCCTCGAGGGGGGGGGCTCAAGAGCAGTACTTC
TRBJ1-5	TRBD1	TRBV7-9	-	CASSETGDQPQHF	TGTGCCAGCAGCGAGACAGGGGATCAGCCCCAGCATTTT
TRBJ1-5	TRBD1	TRBV15	-	CATTYDRGDQPQHF	TGTGCCACCACCTACGACAGGGGTGATCAGCCCCAGCATTTT
TRBJ1-5	TRBD1	TRBV28	-	CASRRTGGGQPQHF	TGTGCCAGCAGGCGTACAGGGGGCGGTCAGCCCCAGCATTTT
TRBJ1-4	-	TRBV7-2	-	CASSRDMTNEKLFF	TGTGCCAGCAGCAGGGACATGACTAATGAAAAACTGTTTTTT